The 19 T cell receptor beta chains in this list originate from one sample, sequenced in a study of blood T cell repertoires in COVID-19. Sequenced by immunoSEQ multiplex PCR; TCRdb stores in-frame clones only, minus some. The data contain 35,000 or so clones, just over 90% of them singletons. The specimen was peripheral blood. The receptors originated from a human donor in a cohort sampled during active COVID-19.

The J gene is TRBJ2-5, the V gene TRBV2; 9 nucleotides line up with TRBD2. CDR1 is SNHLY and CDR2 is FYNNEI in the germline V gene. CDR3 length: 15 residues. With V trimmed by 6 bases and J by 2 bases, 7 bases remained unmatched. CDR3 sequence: CASRASGAPQETQYF. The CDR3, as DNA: TGTGCCAGCAGGGCTAGCGGGGCGCCGCAAGAGACCCAGTACTTC.

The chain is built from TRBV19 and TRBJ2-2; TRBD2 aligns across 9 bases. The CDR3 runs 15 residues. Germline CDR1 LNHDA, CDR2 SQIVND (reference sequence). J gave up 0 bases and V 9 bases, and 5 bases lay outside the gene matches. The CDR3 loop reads CASATSGANTGELFF. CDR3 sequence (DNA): TGTGCCAGCGCGACTAGCGGCGCGAACACCGGGGAGCTGTTTTTT.

The chain's CDR3 is CASQGTTGTWYF. The CDR3 nucleotides read TGTGCCAGCCAAGGAACAACGGGAACATGGTACTTC. The V gene is TRBV12-3 or TRBV12-4, the J gene TRBJ2-7; D is perhaps TRBD2 (5 bases). The CDR3 runs to 12 residues. The ends were cut back, 8 bases at V and 12 bases at J, with 20 bases in the middle.

The CDR3 reads CASSILGTGEQYF. CDR3 sequence (DNA): TGTGCCAGTAGTATTTTAGGGACTGGCGAGCAGTACTTC. The chain uses TRBV19 and TRBJ2-7, with D tentatively TRBD2 (6 bases). This CDR3 contains 13 residues. The V and J ends lost 3 bases and 6 bases respectively, with 12 bases between them. Germline CDR1 and CDR2: LNHDA and SQIVND (reference sequence).

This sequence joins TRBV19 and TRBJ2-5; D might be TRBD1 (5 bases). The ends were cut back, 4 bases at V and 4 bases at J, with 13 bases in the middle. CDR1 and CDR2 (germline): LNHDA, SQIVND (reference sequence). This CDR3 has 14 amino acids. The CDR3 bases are TGTGCCAGTAGTACCAGGGTACGGCTAGAGACCCAGTACTTC. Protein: CASSTRVRLETQYF.

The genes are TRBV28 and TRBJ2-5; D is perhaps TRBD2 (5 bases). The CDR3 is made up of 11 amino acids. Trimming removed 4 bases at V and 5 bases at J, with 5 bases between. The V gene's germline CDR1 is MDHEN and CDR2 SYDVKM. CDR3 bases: TGTGCCAGCAGTTGGAGGGAGACCCAGTACTTC. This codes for CASSWRETQYF. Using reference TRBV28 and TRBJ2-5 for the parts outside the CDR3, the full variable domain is DVKVTQSSRYLVKRTGEKVFLECVQDMDHENMFWYRQDPGLGLRLIYFSYDVKMKEKGDIPEGYSVSREKKERFSLILESASTNQTSMYLCASSWRETQYFGPGTRLLVL.

The CDR3 coding sequence is TGTGCCAGCAGTTACGCGGGACAGTCGAACACTGAAGCTTTCTTT. Translated: CASSYAGQSNTEAFF. The J gene is TRBJ1-1, the V gene TRBV6-5; 7 bases line up with TRBD1. CDR3 size: 15 residues. Germline V gives CDR1 MNHEY, CDR2 SVGAGI. After removal of 2 bases from V and 1 base from J, the junction contained 4 bases not matched to a gene.

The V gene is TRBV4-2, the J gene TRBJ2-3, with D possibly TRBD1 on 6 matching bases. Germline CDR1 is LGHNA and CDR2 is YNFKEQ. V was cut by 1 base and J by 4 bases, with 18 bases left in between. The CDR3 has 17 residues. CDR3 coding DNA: TGTGCCAGCAGCCAAGCCGGGTCAGGGGAACGGGCAGATACGCAGTATTTT. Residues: CASSQAGSGERADTQYF.

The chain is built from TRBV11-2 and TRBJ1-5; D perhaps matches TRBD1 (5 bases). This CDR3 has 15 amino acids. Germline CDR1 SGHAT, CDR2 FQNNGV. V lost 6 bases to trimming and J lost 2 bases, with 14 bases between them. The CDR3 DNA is TGTGCCAGCAGGTCCTCTTGGGGGGGCAATCAGCCCCAGCATTTT. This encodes CASRSSWGGNQPQHF.

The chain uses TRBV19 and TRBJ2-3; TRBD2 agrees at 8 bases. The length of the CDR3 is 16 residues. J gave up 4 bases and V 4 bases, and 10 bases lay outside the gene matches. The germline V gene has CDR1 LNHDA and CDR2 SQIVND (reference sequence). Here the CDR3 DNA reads TGTGCCAGTAGTACAAGGGGCGGGAGGATCTCAGATACGCAGTATTTT. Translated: CASSTRGGRISDTQYF.

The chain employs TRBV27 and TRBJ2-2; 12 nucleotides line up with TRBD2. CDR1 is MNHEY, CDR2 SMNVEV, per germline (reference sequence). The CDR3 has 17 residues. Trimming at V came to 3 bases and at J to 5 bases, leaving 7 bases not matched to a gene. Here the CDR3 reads CASSLKLAGGGTGELFF. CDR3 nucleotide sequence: TGTGCCAGCAGTTTGAAACTAGCGGGGGGAGGTACCGGGGAGCTGTTTTTT.

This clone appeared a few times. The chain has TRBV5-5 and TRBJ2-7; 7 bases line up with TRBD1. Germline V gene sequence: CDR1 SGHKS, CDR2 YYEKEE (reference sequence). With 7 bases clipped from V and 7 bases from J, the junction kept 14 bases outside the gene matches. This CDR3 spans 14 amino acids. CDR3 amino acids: CASFRDSTSLEQYF. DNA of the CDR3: TGTGCCAGCTTTAGGGACAGTACCTCTCTTGAGCAGTACTTC.

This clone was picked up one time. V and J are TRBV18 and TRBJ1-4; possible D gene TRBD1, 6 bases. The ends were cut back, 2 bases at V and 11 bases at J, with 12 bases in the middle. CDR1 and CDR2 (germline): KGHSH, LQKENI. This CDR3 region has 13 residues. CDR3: CASSPTQDRKLFF. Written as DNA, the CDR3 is TGTGCCAGCTCACCAACTCAAGACAGGAAACTGTTTTTT.

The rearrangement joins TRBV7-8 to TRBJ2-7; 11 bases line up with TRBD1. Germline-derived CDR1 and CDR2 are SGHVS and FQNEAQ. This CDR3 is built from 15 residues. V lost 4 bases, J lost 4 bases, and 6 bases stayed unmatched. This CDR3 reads CASSSWTGGAYEQYF. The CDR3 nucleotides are TGTGCCAGCAGCTCCTGGACAGGGGGCGCGTACGAGCAGTACTTC.

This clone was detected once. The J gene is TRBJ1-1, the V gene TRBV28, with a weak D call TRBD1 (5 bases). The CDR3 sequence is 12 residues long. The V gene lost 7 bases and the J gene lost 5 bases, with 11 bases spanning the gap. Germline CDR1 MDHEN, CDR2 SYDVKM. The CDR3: CASNRSGTEAFF. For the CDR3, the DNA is TGTGCCAGCAACCGGTCAGGGACTGAAGCTTTCTTT.

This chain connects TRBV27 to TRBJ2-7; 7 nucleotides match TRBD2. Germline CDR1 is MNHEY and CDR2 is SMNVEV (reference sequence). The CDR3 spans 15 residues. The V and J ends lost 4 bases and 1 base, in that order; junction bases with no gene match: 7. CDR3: CASSSTSTASYEQYF. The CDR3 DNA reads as TGTGCCAGCAGTTCGACTAGCACGGCATCCTACGAGCAGTACTTC.

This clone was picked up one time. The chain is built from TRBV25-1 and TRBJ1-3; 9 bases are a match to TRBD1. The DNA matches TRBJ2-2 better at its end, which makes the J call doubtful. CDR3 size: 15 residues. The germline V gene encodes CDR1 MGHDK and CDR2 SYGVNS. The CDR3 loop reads CASNGGTGYTGELFF. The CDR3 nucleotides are TGTGCCAGCAACGGGGGGACAGGGTACACCGGGGAGCTGTTTTTT.

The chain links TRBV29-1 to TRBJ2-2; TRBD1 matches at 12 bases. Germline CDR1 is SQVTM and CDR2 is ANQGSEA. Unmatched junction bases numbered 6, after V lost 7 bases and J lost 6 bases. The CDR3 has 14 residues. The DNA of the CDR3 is TGCAGCGCCCGCGGGACAGGGGGCCCCGGGGAGCTGTTTTTT. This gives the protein CSARGTGGPGELFF.

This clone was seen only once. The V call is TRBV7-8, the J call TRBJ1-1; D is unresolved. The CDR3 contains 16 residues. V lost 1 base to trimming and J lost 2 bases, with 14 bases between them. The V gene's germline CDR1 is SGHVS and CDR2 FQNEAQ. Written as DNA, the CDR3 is TGTGCCAGCAGCTTAGGGCGAGGAGGGAGTAACACTGAAGCTTTCTTT. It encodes CASSLGRGGSNTEAFF. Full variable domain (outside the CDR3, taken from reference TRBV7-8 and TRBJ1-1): GAGVSQSPRYKVAKRGQDVALRCDPISGHVSLFWYQQALGQGPEFLTYFQNEAQLDKSGLPSDRFFAERPEGSVSTLKIQRTQQEDSAVYLCASSLGRGGSNTEAFFGQGTRLTVV.